This TCR beta chain is from a study of regulatory T cells in long-lasting Graves disease. CDR3 regions were amplified by Arm-PCR using iRepertoire HTBI primers to build TCR beta libraries. TCRdb re-derived calls from the multiplex PCR reads in MiXCR, one entry per CDR3 protein. Altogether about 610,000 distinct CDR3 sequences are present, roughly 16% being singletons, with the ten largest covering about 11%. The CDR3 covers 14 residues. The V and J ends lost 0 bases and 10 bases respectively, with 10 bases between them. CDR1 is LGHDT and CDR2 is YNNKEL in the germline V gene (reference sequence). Time point specified: newly diagnosed GD, antithyroid drugs for less than 3 months. Making the TCR library involved RNA that had been extracted from PBMCs. These same records also appear under a second study, on T cells in Graves' hyperthyroidism and ophthalmopathy.

Source: peripheral blood mononuclear cells (PBMCs), taken at new diagnosis, from a patient treated with antithyroid drugs. This TCR derives from a man between 18 and 29 years old with Graves disease. V and J are TRBV3-1 and TRBJ1-6, with D uncertain. As DNA, the CDR3 is TGTGCCAGCAGCCAAGATGCGGTCCGATCACCCCTCCACTTT. This translates into CASSQDAVRSPLHF. Complete variable domain (other parts from reference TRBV3-1 and TRBJ1-6): DTAVSQTPKYLVTQMGNDKSIKCEQNLGHDTMYWYKQDSKKFLKIMFSYNNKELIINETVPNRFSPKSPDKAHLNLHINSLELGDSAVYFCASSQDAVRSPLHFGNGTRLTVT.